The 31 T cell receptor beta chains in this list originate from one sample, sequenced in a study of Ad26.COV2.S vaccination and SARS-CoV-2 variants. Sequenced by immunoSEQ multiplex PCR; TCRdb stores in-frame clones only, minus some. The table lists fewer than 400,000 clones, 85% to 90% of them singletons. Treatment of the sample: around 19 received Ad26.COV2.S at low or high dose, single or two shots; roughly 5 received placebo; per-sample allocation not given. Specimens were obtained on day 63 following the first vaccine or placebo injection. The specimen was peripheral blood, collected in a trial of Ad26.COV2.S vaccine versus placebo. These receptors all come from a person aged 18-60 years who received the Ad26.COV2.S COVID-19 vaccine or a placebo.

The rearrangement joins TRBV12-5 to TRBJ1-2; TRBD1 agrees at 8 bases. Germline V gene sequence: CDR1 LGHNT, CDR2 FRNRAP. V was clipped by 4 bases and J by 2 bases; unmatched bases: 6. The CDR3 extends over 15 amino acids. The DNA of the CDR3 is TGTGCTAGTGGTTCGGGGACAGGTCGGAACTATGGCTACACCTTC. It specifies CASGSGTGRNYGYTF.

This chain uses TRBV29-1 with TRBJ2-1, with 8 nucleotides matching TRBD1. The CDR3 is 17 amino acids. V was pared by 7 bases and J by 5 bases, with 19 bases of the junction left unmatched. Germline CDR1 is SQVTM and CDR2 is ANQGSEA. The CDR3 DNA reads as TGCAGCGCCATAGCGGTTTTAACTGGACAGGGACACAATGAGCAGTTCTTC. This codes for CSAIAVLTGQGHNEQFF.

This clone was seen once. The rearrangement links TRBV6-2 or TRBV6-3 to TRBJ2-5; the match to TRBD2 covers 7 bases. Germline CDR1 MNHEY, CDR2 SVGEGT. V trimming: 3 bases; J trimming: 5 bases; junction bases outside the gene matches: 6. The CDR3 loop spans 14 amino acids. CDR3 amino acids: CASSYSETSETQYF. CDR3 nucleotide sequence: TGTGCCAGCAGTTATTCCGAGACTAGCGAGACCCAGTACTTC.

In this sample, this clone turned up once. The rearrangement uses TRBV7-9 and TRBJ2-2; D might be TRBD1 (5 bases). V was trimmed by 4 bases and J by 5 bases, leaving 17 bases between them. Germline V gene sequence: CDR1 SEHNR, CDR2 FQNEAQ (reference sequence). The CDR3 sequence is 16 residues long. The CDR3 bases are TGTGCCAGCAGCTCCAGACCAGGGTGGGAAACCGGGGAGCTGTTTTTT. This sequence encodes CASSSRPGWETGELFF.

This sequence joins TRBV11-2 and TRBJ2-2, with D perhaps TRBD2 (5 bases). Trimming removed 5 bases from V and 6 bases from J, with 13 bases in between. The CDR3 is made up of 14 amino acids. Germline lookup yields CDR1 SGHAT and CDR2 FQNNGV. The CDR3 region is CASSRGVGAGELFF. CDR3 coding DNA: TGTGCCAGCAGCCGTGGAGTGGGAGCCGGGGAGCTGTTTTTT.

This chain joins TRBV27 and TRBJ1-2; 8 positions agree with TRBD1. Germline V gene lookup returns CDR1 MNHEY and CDR2 SMNVEV (reference sequence). This CDR3 spans 16 amino acids. J gave up 2 bases and V 5 bases, and 10 bases lay outside the gene matches. Here the CDR3 reads CASSPDRARGNYGYTF. DNA for the CDR3: TGTGCCAGCAGTCCGGACAGGGCCCGGGGGAACTATGGCTACACCTTC.

The chain recombines TRBV10-3 with TRBJ2-7, with 12 bases lining up with TRBD2. The ends lost 7 bases at V and 7 bases at J; junction bases unmatched: 5. Germline CDR1 ENHRY, CDR2 SYGVKD. This CDR3 is 13 amino acids long. The CDR3 is CAITSGGAEEQYF. CDR3 DNA sequence: TGTGCCATCACTAGCGGGGGGGCCGAAGAGCAGTACTTC.

The chain joins TRBV12-3 or TRBV12-4 to TRBJ1-6; D gene ambiguous. Trimming cost V 6 bases and J 9 bases, with 9 bases left between them. The CDR3 covers 12 residues. DNA of the CDR3: TGTGCCAGCAGACAACACAGTTCACCCCTCCACTTT. Translated: CASRQHSSPLHF.

This chain joins TRBV13 and TRBJ2-5; D may be TRBD2 (5 bases). This CDR3 is 12 amino acids long. Germline V gene lookup returns CDR1 PRHDT and CDR2 FYEKMQ (reference sequence). The V gene lost 5 bases and the J gene lost 6 bases, with 10 bases spanning the gap. CDR3 nucleotides: TGTGCCAGCAGCCCAGGAGGACAGACCCAGTACTTC. Protein sequence: CASSPGGQTQYF. Full variable domain (outside the CDR3, taken from reference TRBV13 and TRBJ2-5): AAGVIQSPRHLIKEKRETATLKCYPIPRHDTVYWYQQGPGQDPQFLISFYEKMQSDKGSIPDRFSAQQFSDYHSELNMSSLELGDSALYFCASSPGGQTQYFGPGTRLLVL.

In this sample, this clone turned up once. V is TRBV6-5 and J is TRBJ2-7; D unresolved. Looked up from germline, CDR1 is MNHEY and CDR2 is SVGAGI. V gave up 5 bases and J gave up 6 bases, with 20 bases separating them. The CDR3 spans 15 residues. The CDR3 DNA sequence: TGTGCCAGCAGTACCCCACGACCATTTGTCGGCGAGCAGTACTTC. It yields the protein CASSTPRPFVGEQYF.

The chain uses TRBV30 and TRBJ2-1; the D is unclear. There are 13 residues in the CDR3. CDR1 is GTSNPN, CDR2 SVGIG, per germline (reference sequence). With 7 bases removed from V and 4 bases from J, the gap between germline ends came to 14 bases. CDR3 sequence (DNA): TGTGCCTCGACATCAAATTGGTACAATGAGCAGTTCTTC. Amino acids: CASTSNWYNEQFF.

J is TRBJ2-7 and V is TRBV7-6, with 9 nucleotides matching TRBD1. The germline V gene encodes CDR1 SGHVS and CDR2 FNYEAQ. This CDR3 contains 14 residues. V lost 1 base, J lost 5 bases, and 3 bases stayed unmatched. The CDR3 bases are TGTGCCAGCAGCTTAGTGGGACAGGGTCACGAGCAGTACTTC. Translation gives CASSLVGQGHEQYF. Based on the CDR3 plus reference TRBV7-6 and TRBJ2-7, the full variable domain is GAGVSQSPRYKVTKRGQDVALRCDPISGHVSLYWYRQALGQGPEFLTYFNYEAQQDKSGLPNDRFSAERPEGSISTLTIQRTEQRDSAMYRCASSLVGQGHEQYFGPGTRLTVT.

The V gene is TRBV10-3, the J gene TRBJ1-6; D might be TRBD1 (5 bases). CDR1 is ENHRY and CDR2 is SYGVKD in the germline V gene. The germline V and J ends were trimmed by 0 bases and 7 bases, with 10 bases remaining between them. The CDR3 has 15 residues. The CDR3 is CAISESEGMNSPLHF. The DNA for the CDR3 is TGTGCCATCAGTGAGTCGGAGGGGATGAATTCACCCCTCCACTTT.

V is TRBV7-9 and J is TRBJ2-3; 10 bases agree with TRBD2. The CDR3 is made up of 19 amino acids. CDR1 and CDR2 (germline): SEHNR, FQNEAQ (reference sequence). The J segment lost 0 bases and the V segment lost 4 bases, leaving 13 bases of the junction unmatched. CDR3 sequence (DNA): TGTGCCAGCAGCTCTCCGGGACTAGCGTGGCGTCCTAGCACAGATACGCAGTATTTT. This translates into CASSSPGLAWRPSTDTQYF.

The V and J genes are TRBV9 and TRBJ1-1; a possible D gene is TRBD1 (6 bases). Trimming took off 4 bases at V and 6 bases at J, with 13 bases between the two ends. Germline CDR1 is SGDLS and CDR2 is YYNGEE. The CDR3 spans 13 residues. DNA of the CDR3: TGTGCCAGCAGCCCACTACAGGGTTCTGAAGCTTTCTTT. Translation: CASSPLQGSEAFF.

The chain carries TRBV18 and TRBJ1-2; D remains unclear. The CDR3 consists of 14 residues. The V gene's germline CDR1 is KGHSH and CDR2 LQKENI. Trimming left V 3 bases short and J 1 base short, with 9 bases between. CDR3 protein: CASSPAGDNYGYTF. CDR3 coding DNA: TGTGCCAGCTCACCGGCCGGTGATAACTATGGCTACACCTTC.

This chain joins TRBV6-5 and TRBJ1-1; D call uncertain. CDR1 and CDR2 (germline): MNHEY, SVGAGI. V lost 3 bases to trimming and J lost 0 bases, with 8 bases between them. The CDR3 loop spans 14 amino acids. The CDR3 is CASSYNPLNTEAFF. Here the CDR3 DNA reads TGTGCCAGCAGTTATAACCCGTTGAACACTGAAGCTTTCTTT.

The sample holds a few counts of this clone. CDR3 DNA: TGCAGCGTTGTGCCAGGGGGTAATGCTGGGGCCAACGTCCTGACTTTC. This gives the protein CSVVPGGNAGANVLTF. The V gene is TRBV29-1, the J gene TRBJ2-6, with 7 bases that match TRBD1. Germline lookup yields CDR1 SQVTM and CDR2 ANQGSEA. The ends lost 4 bases at V and 2 bases at J; junction bases unmatched: 8. The CDR3 extends over 16 amino acids.

The chain couples TRBV27 to TRBJ1-5; no firm D call. Trimming pared 8 bases from V and 4 bases from J, leaving 9 bases between. The CDR3 totals 12 residues. The germline CDR1 and CDR2 sequences are MNHEY and SMNVEV (reference sequence). For the CDR3, the DNA is TGTGCCAGCTCCCCCCAGAATCAGCCCCAGCATTTT. Amino acids: CASSPQNQPQHF.

This clone was seen a handful of times. The chain uses TRBV5-1 and TRBJ2-3, with TRBD2 as a possible D gene (6 bases). V shed 0 bases and J shed 0 bases, with 11 bases lying between them. Germline V CDR1 and CDR2: SGHRS, YFSETQ. CDR3 length: 16 residues. Here the CDR3 DNA reads TGCGCCAGCAGCTTGGAAACTAGCTATAGCACAGATACGCAGTATTTT. It encodes CASSLETSYSTDTQYF.

The V and J genes are TRBV12-3 or TRBV12-4 and TRBJ1-1; D not resolved. The CDR3 covers 11 residues. Trimming pared 5 bases from V and 5 bases from J, leaving 6 bases between. The CDR3 here is CASSVTTEAFF. DNA of the CDR3: TGTGCCAGCAGTGTGACGACTGAAGCTTTCTTT.

The chain combines TRBV15 with TRBJ1-2, with D possibly TRBD1 on 5 matching bases. This CDR3 has 16 residues. Germline V CDR1 and CDR2: LNHNV, YYDKDF (reference sequence). Trimming took off 3 bases at V and 8 bases at J, with 22 bases between the two ends. In nucleotides, the CDR3 is TGTGCCACCAGCAGTCAATGGGCAGCCCGGGGGGTGGGCTACACCTTC. Translation: CATSSQWAARGVGYTF.

This clone has just a few counts. The V call is TRBV6-2 or TRBV6-3, the J call TRBJ2-7; D is perhaps TRBD2 (5 bases). V shed 2 bases and J shed 3 bases, with 14 bases lying between them. The CDR3 totals 15 residues. The germline V gene has CDR1 MNHEY and CDR2 SVGEGT. CDR3 in DNA: TGTGCCAGCAGTTACGCCATCGGAGCGGTCTACGAGCAGTACGTC. Translating it yields CASSYAIGAVYEQYV.

The V and J genes are TRBV6-5 and TRBJ1-5; TRBD1 matches 8 bases. Germline loops: CDR1 MNHEY, CDR2 SVGAGI. J gave up 6 bases and V 6 bases, and 10 bases lay outside the gene matches. The CDR3 is 15 residues long. CDR3 nucleotides: TGTGCCAGCAGCAGCGGACAGGGAATGACTCAGCCCCAGCATTTT. Translating it yields CASSSGQGMTQPQHF.

This clone has only one observation. The chain links TRBV6-2 or TRBV6-3 to TRBJ2-4, with D hard to call. There are 18 residues in the CDR3. The V gene lost 0 bases and the J gene lost 0 bases, with 15 bases spanning the gap. CDR1 MNHEY and CDR2 SVGEGT come from the germline V gene. The CDR3, as DNA: TGTGCCAGCAGTTACTCGACCGGGCGTTCCCTAGCCAAAAACATTCAGTACTTC. As protein: CASSYSTGRSLAKNIQYF.

The gene calls are TRBV30 and TRBJ1-2, with D perhaps matching TRBD1 (5 bases). The length of the CDR3 is 16 residues. Germline V gives CDR1 GTSNPN, CDR2 SVGIG (reference sequence). Trimming cost V 4 bases and J 0 bases, with 18 bases left between them. CDR3 region: CAWIGGTGRSNYGYTF. The CDR3 region has the DNA TGTGCCTGGATAGGCGGGACGGGACGATCTAACTATGGCTACACCTTC.

This chain uses TRBV11-2 with TRBJ1-2; 8 bases are a match to TRBD1. CDR1 SGHAT and CDR2 FQNNGV come from the germline V gene. After removal of 3 bases from V and 6 bases from J, the junction contained 15 bases not matched to a gene. The CDR3 spans 17 residues. The CDR3, as DNA: TGTGCCAGCAGCTTTTTAGAGACAGGGGTATGGGTTAATGGCTACACCTTC. It encodes CASSFLETGVWVNGYTF.

For this clone: The sample holds other DNA sequences that translate to the same CDR3. This rearrangement joins TRBV6-5 to TRBJ2-7; TRBD1 matches at 10 bases. Germline loops: CDR1 MNHEY, CDR2 SVGAGI. The junction had 7 bases not matched to a gene; V was cut back by 4 bases and J by 4 bases. This CDR3 spans 15 amino acids. This CDR3 is CASSSSGTGAYEQYF. The CDR3 region has the DNA TGTGCCAGCAGTTCGTCCGGGACAGGGGCATACGAGCAGTACTTC.

The rearrangement uses TRBV19 and TRBJ2-7; maybe TRBD1 (6 bases). Germline CDR1 is LNHDA and CDR2 is SQIVND (reference sequence). V lost 6 bases and J 0 bases, leaving 9 bases between the germline ends. The CDR3 has 13 amino acids. The CDR3 DNA sequence: TGTGCCAGTAGACTGGGGGCCTCCTACGAGCAGTACTTC. It yields the protein CASRLGASYEQYF.

The V gene is TRBV13, the J gene TRBJ1-2; tentative D call: TRBD1 (5 bases). The CDR3 sequence is 15 residues long. Trimming took off 2 bases at V and 4 bases at J, with 14 bases between the two ends. Germline V gene data show CDR1 as PRHDT and CDR2 as FYEKMQ (reference sequence). CDR3 sequence: CASSLREGRGYGYTF. The CDR3 DNA reads TGTGCCAGCAGCTTAAGAGAGGGGCGAGGCTATGGCTACACCTTC. The full variable domain, rest sourced from reference TRBV13 and TRBJ1-2, is AAGVIQSPRHLIKEKRETATLKCYPIPRHDTVYWYQQGPGQDPQFLISFYEKMQSDKGSIPDRFSAQQFSDYHSELNMSSLELGDSALYFCASSLREGRGYGYTFGSGTRLTVV.

This rearrangement joins TRBV24-1 to TRBJ2-3; no firm D call. Germline-derived CDR1 and CDR2 are KGHDR and SFDVKD. Trimming took 6 bases from V and 1 from J, leaving 7 bases between them. The CDR3 consists of 13 residues. The CDR3 protein is CATSLTGTDTQYF. CDR3 nucleotide sequence: TGTGCCACCAGTCTTACAGGCACAGATACGCAGTATTTT.